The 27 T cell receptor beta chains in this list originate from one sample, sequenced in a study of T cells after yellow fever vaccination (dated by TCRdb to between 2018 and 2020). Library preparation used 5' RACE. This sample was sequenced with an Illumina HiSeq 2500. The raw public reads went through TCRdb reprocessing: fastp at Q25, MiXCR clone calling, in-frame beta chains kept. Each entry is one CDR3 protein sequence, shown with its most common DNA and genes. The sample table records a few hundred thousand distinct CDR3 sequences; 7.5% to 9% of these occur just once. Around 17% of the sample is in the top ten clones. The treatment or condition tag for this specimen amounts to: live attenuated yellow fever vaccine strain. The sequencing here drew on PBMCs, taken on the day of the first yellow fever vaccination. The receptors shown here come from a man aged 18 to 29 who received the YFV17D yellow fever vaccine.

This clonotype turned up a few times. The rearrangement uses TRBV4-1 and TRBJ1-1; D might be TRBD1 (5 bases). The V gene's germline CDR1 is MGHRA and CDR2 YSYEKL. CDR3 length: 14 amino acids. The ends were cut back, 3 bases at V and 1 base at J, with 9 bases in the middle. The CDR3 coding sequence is TGCGCCAGCAGCCAGGAACAGGCGAACACTGAAGCTTTCTTT. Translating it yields CASSQEQANTEAFF.

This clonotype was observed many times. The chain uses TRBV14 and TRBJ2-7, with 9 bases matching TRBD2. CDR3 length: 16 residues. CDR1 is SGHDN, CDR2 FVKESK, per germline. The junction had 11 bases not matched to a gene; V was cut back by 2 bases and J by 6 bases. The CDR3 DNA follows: TGTGCCAGCAGCCAAATTAGCGGGGGCCCGACGGGCGAGCAGTACTTC. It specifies CASSQISGGPTGEQYF.

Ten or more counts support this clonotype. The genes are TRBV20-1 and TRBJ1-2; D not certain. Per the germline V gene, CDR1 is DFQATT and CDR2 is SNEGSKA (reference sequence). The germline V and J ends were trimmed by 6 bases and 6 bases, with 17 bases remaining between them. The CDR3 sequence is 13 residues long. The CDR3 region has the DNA TGCAGTGCCATTCTTCACACAGTCGATGGCTACACCTTC. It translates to CSAILHTVDGYTF.

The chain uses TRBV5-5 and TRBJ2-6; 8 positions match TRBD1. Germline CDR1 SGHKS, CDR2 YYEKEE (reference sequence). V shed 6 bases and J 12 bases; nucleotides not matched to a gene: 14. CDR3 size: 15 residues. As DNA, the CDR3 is TGTGCCAGCACCCTGACCACAGGGGGGCAAAGCGTCCTGACTTTC. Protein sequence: CASTLTTGGQSVLTF.

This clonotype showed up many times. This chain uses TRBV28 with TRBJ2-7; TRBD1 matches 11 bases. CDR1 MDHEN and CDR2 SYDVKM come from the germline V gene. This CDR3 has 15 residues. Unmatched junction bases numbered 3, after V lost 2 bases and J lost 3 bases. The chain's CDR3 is CASSLVGQGGYEQYV. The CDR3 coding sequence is TGTGCCAGCAGTTTAGTGGGACAGGGGGGCTACGAGCAGTACGTC.

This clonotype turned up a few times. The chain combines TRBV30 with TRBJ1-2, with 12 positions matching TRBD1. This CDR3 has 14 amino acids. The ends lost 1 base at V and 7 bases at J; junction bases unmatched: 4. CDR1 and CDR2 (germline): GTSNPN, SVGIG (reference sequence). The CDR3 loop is CAWSGGQGAGGYTF. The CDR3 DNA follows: TGTGCCTGGAGTGGGGGACAGGGGGCCGGTGGCTACACCTTC.

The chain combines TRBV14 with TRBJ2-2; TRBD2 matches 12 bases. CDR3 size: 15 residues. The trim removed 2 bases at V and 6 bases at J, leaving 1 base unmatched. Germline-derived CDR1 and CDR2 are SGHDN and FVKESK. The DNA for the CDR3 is TGTGCCAGCAGCCAACTAGCGGGGGGGCCCGGGGAGCTGTTTTTT. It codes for CASSQLAGGPGELFF.

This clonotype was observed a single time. CDR3 in DNA: TGTGCCAGCAGTTCCACGGGGACAGGGGGCAATCAGCCCCAGCATTTT. This sequence encodes CASSSTGTGGNQPQHF. The chain links TRBV28 to TRBJ1-5; 10 bases match TRBD1. The CDR3 extends over 16 amino acids. V was clipped by 4 bases and J by 2 bases; unmatched bases: 5. Germline V gene lookup returns CDR1 MDHEN and CDR2 SYDVKM.

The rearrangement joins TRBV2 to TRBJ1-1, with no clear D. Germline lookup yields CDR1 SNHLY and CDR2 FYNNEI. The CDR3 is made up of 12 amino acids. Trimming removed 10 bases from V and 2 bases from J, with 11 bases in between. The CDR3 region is CATRWGNTEAFF. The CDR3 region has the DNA TGTGCCACCCGGTGGGGAAACACTGAAGCTTTCTTT.

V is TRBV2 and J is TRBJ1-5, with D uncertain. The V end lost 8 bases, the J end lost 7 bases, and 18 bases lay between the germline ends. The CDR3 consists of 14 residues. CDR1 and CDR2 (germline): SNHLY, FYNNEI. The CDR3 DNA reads TGTGCCAGCGGGGTGGGCAGGCAGGAACAGCCCCAGCATTTT. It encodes CASGVGRQEQPQHF.

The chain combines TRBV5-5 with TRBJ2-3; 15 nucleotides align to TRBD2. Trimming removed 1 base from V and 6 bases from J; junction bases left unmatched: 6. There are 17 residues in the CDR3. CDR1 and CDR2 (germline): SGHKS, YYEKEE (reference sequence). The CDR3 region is CASSLRTSGGAGDTQYF. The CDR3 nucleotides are TGTGCCAGCAGCTTGAGGACTAGCGGGGGGGCTGGGGATACGCAGTATTTT.

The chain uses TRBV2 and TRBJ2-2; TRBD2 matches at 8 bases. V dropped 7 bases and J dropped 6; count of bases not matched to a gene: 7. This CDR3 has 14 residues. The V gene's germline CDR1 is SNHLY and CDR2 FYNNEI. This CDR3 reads CASIRERGPGELFF. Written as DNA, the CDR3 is TGTGCCAGCATTCGAGAGCGGGGGCCCGGGGAGCTGTTTTTT.

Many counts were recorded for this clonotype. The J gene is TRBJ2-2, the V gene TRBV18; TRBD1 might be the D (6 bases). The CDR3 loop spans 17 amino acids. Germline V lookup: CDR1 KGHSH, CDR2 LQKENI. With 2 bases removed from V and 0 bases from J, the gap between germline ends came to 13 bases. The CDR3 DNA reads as TGTGCCAGCTCACCAGGGGGCGGATTATCGAACACCGGGGAGCTGTTTTTT. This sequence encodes CASSPGGGLSNTGELFF.

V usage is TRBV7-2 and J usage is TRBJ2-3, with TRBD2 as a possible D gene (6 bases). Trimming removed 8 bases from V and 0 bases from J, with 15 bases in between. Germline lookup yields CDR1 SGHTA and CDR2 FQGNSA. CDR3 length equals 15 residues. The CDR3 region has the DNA TGTGCCAGCTCCCTTAGGGACTTTAGCACAGATACGCAGTATTTT. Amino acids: CASSLRDFSTDTQYF.

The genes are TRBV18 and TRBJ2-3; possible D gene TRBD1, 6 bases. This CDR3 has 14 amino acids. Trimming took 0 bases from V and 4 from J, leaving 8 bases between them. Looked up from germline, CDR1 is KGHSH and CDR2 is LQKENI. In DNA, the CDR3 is TGTGCCAGCTCACCACCGGACAGTGCAGATACGCAGTATTTT. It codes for CASSPPDSADTQYF.

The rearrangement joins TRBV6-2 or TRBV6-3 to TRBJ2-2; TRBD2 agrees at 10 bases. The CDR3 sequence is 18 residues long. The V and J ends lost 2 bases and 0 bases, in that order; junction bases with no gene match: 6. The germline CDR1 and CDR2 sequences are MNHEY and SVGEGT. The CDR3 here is CASSYQASGGSNTGELFF. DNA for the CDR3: TGTGCCAGCAGTTACCAGGCTAGCGGGGGCTCGAACACCGGGGAGCTGTTTTTT.

The CDR3 DNA sequence: TGTGCCTCCGCAGGGGTTTCCGGGGTTAGCACAGATACGCAGTATTTT. It codes for CASAGVSGVSTDTQYF. This chain connects TRBV10-3 to TRBJ2-3; a weak D match, TRBD1 (6 bases). The V end lost 11 bases, the J end lost 0 bases, and 21 bases lay between the germline ends. CDR1 ENHRY and CDR2 SYGVKD come from the germline V gene. The CDR3 extends over 16 amino acids.

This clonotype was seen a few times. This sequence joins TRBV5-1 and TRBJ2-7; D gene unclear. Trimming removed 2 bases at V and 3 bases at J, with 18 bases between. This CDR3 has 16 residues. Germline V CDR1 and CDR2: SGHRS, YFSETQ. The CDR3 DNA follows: TGCGCCAGCAGCTTTAATCCGGGTCCCTCTGGCTACGAGCAGTACTTC. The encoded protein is CASSFNPGPSGYEQYF.

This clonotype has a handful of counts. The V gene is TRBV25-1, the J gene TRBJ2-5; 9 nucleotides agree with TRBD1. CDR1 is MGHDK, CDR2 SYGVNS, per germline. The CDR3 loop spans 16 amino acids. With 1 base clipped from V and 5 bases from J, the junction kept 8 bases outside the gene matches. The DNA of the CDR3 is TGTGCCAGCAGTGAATTAGGGACAGGGTCTTCGGAGACCCAGTACTTC. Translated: CASSELGTGSSETQYF. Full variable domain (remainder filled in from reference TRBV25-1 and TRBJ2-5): EADIYQTPRYLVIGTGKKITLECSQTMGHDKMYWYQQDPGMELHLIHYSYGVNSTEKGDLSSESTVSRIRTEHFPLTLESARPSHTSQYLCASSELGTGSSETQYFGPGTRLLVL.

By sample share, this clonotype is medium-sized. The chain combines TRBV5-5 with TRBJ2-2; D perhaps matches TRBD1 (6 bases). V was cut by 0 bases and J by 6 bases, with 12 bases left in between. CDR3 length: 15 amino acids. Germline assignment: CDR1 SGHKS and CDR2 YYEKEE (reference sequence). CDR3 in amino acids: CASSLAPAGAGELFF. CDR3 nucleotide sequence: TGTGCCAGCAGCTTGGCTCCGGCAGGGGCCGGGGAGCTGTTTTTT.

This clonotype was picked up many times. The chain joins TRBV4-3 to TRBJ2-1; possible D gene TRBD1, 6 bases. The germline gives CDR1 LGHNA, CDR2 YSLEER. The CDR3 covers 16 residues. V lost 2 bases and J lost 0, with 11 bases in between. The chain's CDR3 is CASSQRQGSSYNEQFF. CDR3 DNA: TGCGCCAGCAGCCAACGTCAGGGGAGCTCCTACAATGAGCAGTTCTTC.

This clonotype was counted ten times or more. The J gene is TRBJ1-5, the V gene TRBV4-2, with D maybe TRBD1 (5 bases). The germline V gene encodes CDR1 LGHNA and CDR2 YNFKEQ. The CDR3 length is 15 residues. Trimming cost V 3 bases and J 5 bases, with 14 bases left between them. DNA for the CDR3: TGTGCCAGCAGCCACCTGGGGGGGGGAGATCAGCCCCAGCATTTT. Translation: CASSHLGGGDQPQHF.

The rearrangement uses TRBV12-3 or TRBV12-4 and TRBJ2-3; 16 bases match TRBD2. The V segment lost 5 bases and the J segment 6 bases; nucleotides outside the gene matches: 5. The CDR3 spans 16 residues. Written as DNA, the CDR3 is TGTGCCAGCAGTAACCGGGGACTAGCGGGGGGGGATACGCAGTATTTT. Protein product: CASSNRGLAGGDTQYF.

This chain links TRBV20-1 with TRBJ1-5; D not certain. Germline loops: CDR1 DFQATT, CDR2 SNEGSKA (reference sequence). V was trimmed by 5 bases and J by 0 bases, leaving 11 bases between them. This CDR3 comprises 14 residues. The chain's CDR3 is CSAAGSYSNQPQHF. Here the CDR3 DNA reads TGCAGTGCTGCAGGAAGCTATAGCAATCAGCCCCAGCATTTT.

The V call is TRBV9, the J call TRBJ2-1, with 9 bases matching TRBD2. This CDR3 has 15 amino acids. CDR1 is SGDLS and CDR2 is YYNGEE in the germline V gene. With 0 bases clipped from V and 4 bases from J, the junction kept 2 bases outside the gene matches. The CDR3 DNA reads TGTGCCAGCAGCGTAGGTCTAGCGGGGTACAATGAGCAGTTCTTC. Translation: CASSVGLAGYNEQFF.

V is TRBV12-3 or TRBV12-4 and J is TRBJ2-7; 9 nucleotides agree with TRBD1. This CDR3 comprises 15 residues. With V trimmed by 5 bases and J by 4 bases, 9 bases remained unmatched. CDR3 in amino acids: CASSLGQGTRYEQYF. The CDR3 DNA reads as TGTGCCAGCAGTCTTGGACAGGGGACACGGTACGAGCAGTACTTC.

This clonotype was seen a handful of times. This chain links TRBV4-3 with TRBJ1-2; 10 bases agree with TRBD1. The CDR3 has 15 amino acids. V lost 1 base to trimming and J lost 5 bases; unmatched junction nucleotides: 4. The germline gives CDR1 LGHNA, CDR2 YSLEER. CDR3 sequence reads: CASSQGGTGAYGYTF. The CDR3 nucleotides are TGCGCCAGCAGCCAAGGGGGGACAGGGGCGTATGGCTACACCTTC.